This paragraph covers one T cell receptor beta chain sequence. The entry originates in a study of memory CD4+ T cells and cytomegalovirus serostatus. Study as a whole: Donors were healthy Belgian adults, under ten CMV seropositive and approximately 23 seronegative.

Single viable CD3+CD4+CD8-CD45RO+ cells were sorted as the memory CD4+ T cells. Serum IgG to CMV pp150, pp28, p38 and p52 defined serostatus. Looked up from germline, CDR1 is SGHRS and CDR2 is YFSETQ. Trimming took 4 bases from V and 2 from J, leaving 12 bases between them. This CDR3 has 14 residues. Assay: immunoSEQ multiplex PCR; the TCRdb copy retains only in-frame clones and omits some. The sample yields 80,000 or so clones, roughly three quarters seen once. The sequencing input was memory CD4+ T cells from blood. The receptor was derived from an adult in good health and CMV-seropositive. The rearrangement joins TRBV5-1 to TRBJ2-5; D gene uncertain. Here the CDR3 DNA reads TGCGCCAGCAGCCTCACGGTCGGTCAAGAGACCCAGTACTTC. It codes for CASSLTVGQETQYF.